This TCR beta chain stems from a study of blood T cells in healthy people across ages. Germline-derived CDR1 and CDR2 are DFQATT and SNEGSKA (reference sequence). Between the trimmed V and J ends, which lost 6 bases and 6 bases, there was a span of 11 bases. The CDR3 runs to 11 residues. Notes on the study in general: Any changes in expanded clonotypes were possibly confounded, as donor CMV status remained unknown.

Primers used in a second PCR of about 6 to 11 cycles were a sample-barcoded 5' primer and a J-beta primer mix. MiXCR was run by TCRdb on the 5' RACE reads, yielding one entry per CDR3 protein. The sample consists of around 1,000,000 distinct CDR3 sequences, approximately 26% of them appearing once. A few counts support this clonotype. No antigen is known for it. The same sample was also used in a study of T cells of mothers and their children. That publication notes: Samples came from a few healthy Caucasian mothers and their six children. Regardless of relatedness, pairs show thymic selection shaping TCR recombination output in a similar manner.

Sequencing input: blood. The clonotype comes from a girl between 2 and 10 years old in good health. The V call is TRBV20-1, the J call TRBJ1-2; D remains ambiguous. CDR3 coding DNA: TGCAGTGCGATAGAAAGTGATGGCTACACCTTC. The encoded protein is CSAIESDGYTF.